This T cell receptor (beta chain) was identified during a study of blood T cells in healthy people across ages. Germline loops: CDR1 MNHEY, CDR2 SVGAGI. V lost 2 bases, J lost 3 bases, and 17 bases lay in between. The CDR3 runs 17 residues. The authors ran a second PCR of 7 to 11 cycles using a sample-barcoded 5' primer and a J-beta primer mix. TCRdb re-analysed the 5' RACE reads in MiXCR, keeping a single row per CDR3 protein. This repertoire shows about a million distinct CDR3 sequences, 30% to 40% found once; its top ten account for around 14%. The specimen sequenced was blood. This chain links TRBV6-5 with TRBJ2-4; either TRBD1 or TRBD2 may supply D (5 bases each). This sequence originates from a man younger than 35 in good health. CDR3 in amino acids: CASSYEGTPKGKNIQYF. CDR3 in DNA: TGTGCCAGCAGTTACGAGGGGACCCCAAAGGGCAAAAACATTCAGTACTTC.